The 31 T cell receptor beta chains given below trace back to one sample, sequenced in a study of graft-versus-host responses after intestinal transplantation. Sequencing was performed with immunoSEQ multiplex PCR; in TCRdb, only in-frame clones are kept and a portion is missing. The sample carries tens of thousands of clones, 90% to 95% recorded once. For these receptors, no antigen is known. Sequencing was performed on unstimulated CD8+ T cells sorted from spleen or lymph node cells, taken before transplant. The source is a human donor who was the organ donor for an intestinal transplant.

The genes are TRBV14 and TRBJ2-3; D perhaps matches TRBD2 (6 bases). Germline CDR1 reads SGHDN; CDR2 reads FVKESK. V was cut by 3 bases and J by 5 bases, with 6 bases left in between. This CDR3 is 12 amino acids long. The DNA for the CDR3 is TGTGCCAGCAGCCAGGGAGGAGATACGCAGTATTTT. Translated, it gives CASSQGGDTQYF.

The V call is TRBV7-9, the J call TRBJ2-1; 13 bases are shared with TRBD2. This CDR3 region has 16 residues. Germline assignment: CDR1 SEHNR and CDR2 FQNEAQ (reference sequence). The trim removed 7 bases at V and 8 bases at J, leaving 11 bases unmatched. CDR3 sequence: CASTGLAGVSWDEQFF. Written as DNA, the CDR3 is TGTGCCAGCACCGGACTAGCGGGAGTTTCATGGGATGAGCAGTTCTTC.

The gene calls are TRBV30 and TRBJ2-1, with D possibly TRBD1 on 6 matching bases. The CDR3 is 10 amino acids. Trimming removed 7 bases at V and 13 bases at J, with 14 bases between. From germline, CDR1 is GTSNPN and CDR2 SVGIG (reference sequence). The CDR3 nucleotides are TGTGCCTCTAGCCGGGACACCCAGTTCTTC. Residues: CASSRDTQFF.

The rearrangement uses TRBV9 and TRBJ2-7; TRBD2 aligns across 12 bases. The germline V gene encodes CDR1 SGDLS and CDR2 YYNGEE. The CDR3 has 14 amino acids. The ends lost 3 bases at V and 6 bases at J; junction bases unmatched: 4. The CDR3 DNA is TGTGCCAGCAGCGCACCGGGACTAGCGGGCGAGCAGTACTTC. Amino acid sequence: CASSAPGLAGEQYF.

Regarding this clone: Other DNA sequences from this sample encode an identical CDR3 as well. J is TRBJ1-4 and V is TRBV25-1; 11 bases are shared with TRBD1. With 4 bases clipped from V and 8 bases from J, the junction kept 3 bases outside the gene matches. Germline loops: CDR1 MGHDK, CDR2 SYGVNS. The CDR3 is 14 residues long. The CDR3 spells CASSGGTGGEKLFF. DNA for the CDR3: TGTGCCAGCAGTGGCGGGACAGGGGGAGAAAAACTGTTTTTT. The variable domain in full, with the rest retrieved from reference TRBV25-1 and TRBJ1-4, is EADIYQTPRYLVIGTGKKITLECSQTMGHDKMYWYQQDPGMELHLIHYSYGVNSTEKGDLSSESTVSRIRTEHFPLTLESARPSHTSQYLCASSGGTGGEKLFFGSGTQLSVL.

The V call is TRBV6-1, the J call TRBJ1-5; D gene uncertain. With 6 bases removed from V and 6 bases from J, the gap between germline ends came to 6 bases. Germline V lookup: CDR1 MNHNS, CDR2 SASEGT. The CDR3 length is 11 residues. CDR3 protein: CASRSGQPQHF. The CDR3 nucleotides read TGTGCCAGCAGGAGTGGTCAGCCCCAGCATTTT.

The chain has TRBV29-1 and TRBJ2-1; TRBD2 aligns across 8 bases. V dropped 5 bases and J dropped 0; count of bases not matched to a gene: 6. The CDR3 spans 15 residues. CDR1 and CDR2 from the germline V gene are SQVTM and ANQGSEA. In DNA form, the CDR3 reads TGCAGCGTTTGGGTTAGCGGGATCTCCTACAATGAGCAGTTCTTC. Residues: CSVWVSGISYNEQFF.

V and J are TRBV9 and TRBJ1-1; weak D call: TRBD1 (5 bases). The CDR3 totals 15 residues. V was trimmed by 2 bases and J by 0 bases, leaving 11 bases between them. Per the germline V gene, CDR1 is SGDLS and CDR2 is YYNGEE. The CDR3 coding sequence is TGTGCCAGCAGCGTCCCTCCGGGGGTGAACACTGAAGCTTTCTTT. Translated, it gives CASSVPPGVNTEAFF.

In nucleotides, the CDR3 is TGCGCCAGCAGCCCGGGACTAGCGGGAGTAGGCGAGCAGTACTTC. It codes for CASSPGLAGVGEQYF. The rearrangement uses TRBV5-1 and TRBJ2-7; the match to TRBD2 covers 14 bases. The CDR3 is 15 amino acids. Germline V gene lookup returns CDR1 SGHRS and CDR2 YFSETQ. V lost 4 bases and J lost 6; bases outside the gene matches: 6.

This clone appeared once. The chain combines TRBV30 with TRBJ1-1; TRBD1 agrees at 8 bases. Per germline, CDR1 GTSNPN and CDR2 SVGIG (reference sequence). Unmatched junction bases numbered 4, after V lost 4 bases and J lost 3 bases. The CDR3 totals 13 residues. The CDR3, as DNA: TGTGCCTGGACGGACAGGGCGGACACTGAAGCTTTCTTT. Translation gives CAWTDRADTEAFF. Looking up the rest from reference TRBV30 and TRBJ1-1 gives the full variable domain: SQTIHQWPATLVQPVGSPLSLECTVEGTSNPNLYWYRQAAGRGLQLLFYSVGIGQISSEVPQNLSASRPQDRQFILSSKKLLLSDSGFYLCAWTDRADTEAFFGQGTRLTVV.

This clone has only a few counts. The J gene is TRBJ2-1, the V gene TRBV5-1; TRBD2 might be the D (5 bases). V gave up 2 bases and J gave up 14 bases, with 14 bases separating them. The CDR3 has 12 amino acids. Germline-derived CDR1 and CDR2 are SGHRS and YFSETQ. The CDR3 region is CASSLNGEKEFF. CDR3 DNA sequence: TGCGCCAGCAGCTTAAACGGGGAAAAGGAGTTCTTC.

This sequence joins TRBV21-1 and TRBJ2-5; TRBD1, as called in the table, went unchecked against the DNA. The end of the DNA is better explained by TRBJ2-7, so the J call may be wrong. TRBV21-1 is recorded as a pseudogene. The CDR3 runs to 16 residues. For the CDR3, the DNA is TGTGCCAGCAGCAAAACCCCCGGGACAGGGGCCTACGAGCAGTACTTC. This gives the protein CASSKTPGTGAYEQYF.

The rearrangement links TRBV7-9 to TRBJ2-1; no firm D call. The germline V and J ends were trimmed by 4 bases and 4 bases, with 11 bases remaining between them. This CDR3 is built from 14 residues. Germline lookup yields CDR1 SEHNR and CDR2 FQNEAQ (reference sequence). The chain's CDR3 is CASSSSTWYNEQFF. CDR3 nucleotides: TGTGCCAGCAGCTCCTCGACTTGGTACAATGAGCAGTTCTTC. Variable domain in full (rest from reference TRBV7-9 and TRBJ2-1): DTGVSQNPRHKITKRGQNVTFRCDPISEHNRLYWYRQTLGQGPEFLTYFQNEAQLEKSRLLSDRFSAERPKGSFSTLEIQRTEQGDSAMYLCASSSSTWYNEQFFGPGTRLTVL.

The gene calls are TRBV5-5 and TRBJ2-2; the D is unclear. The CDR3 contains 14 residues. V was clipped by 0 bases and J by 1 base, with 4 bases between them. Germline CDR1 SGHKS, CDR2 YYEKEE (reference sequence). The CDR3 loop is CASSLGQNTGELFF. The CDR3 DNA is TGTGCCAGCAGCTTGGGACAGAACACCGGGGAGCTGTTTTTT.

The chain combines TRBV9 with TRBJ1-1, with TRBD1 identical over 8 bases. The CDR3 covers 15 residues. CDR1 is SGDLS and CDR2 is YYNGEE in the germline V gene. The V segment lost 4 bases and the J segment 1 base; nucleotides outside the gene matches: 6. The CDR3 loop is CASSPPTGANTEAFF. The CDR3 coding sequence is TGTGCCAGCAGCCCCCCGACAGGGGCGAACACTGAAGCTTTCTTT.

The chain carries TRBV7-6 and TRBJ1-2; 8 bases are shared with TRBD1. This CDR3 has 17 residues. V lost 0 bases and J lost 4; bases outside the gene matches: 10. Germline CDR1 is SGHVS and CDR2 is FNYEAQ. CDR3 loop: CASSLAPGTGFRYGYTF. The CDR3 region has the DNA TGTGCCAGCAGCTTAGCTCCAGGGACAGGTTTTCGCTATGGCTACACCTTC. Full variable domain (remainder filled in from reference TRBV7-6 and TRBJ1-2): GAGVSQSPRYKVTKRGQDVALRCDPISGHVSLYWYRQALGQGPEFLTYFNYEAQQDKSGLPNDRFSAERPEGSISTLTIQRTEQRDSAMYRCASSLAPGTGFRYGYTFGSGTRLTVV.

This clone was detected only a few times. V gene TRBV10-3 combines with J gene TRBJ2-7; 7 bases agree with TRBD2. The CDR3 has 16 residues. CDR1 is ENHRY and CDR2 is SYGVKD in the germline V gene. Trimming cost V 3 bases and J 3 bases; bases outside gene matches: 11. The chain's CDR3 is CAISDLAAALGYEQYF. CDR3 coding DNA: TGTGCCATCAGTGACCTAGCGGCGGCCCTCGGCTACGAGCAGTACTTC.

V is TRBV5-6 and J is TRBJ1-5; D is unresolved. CDR1 is SGHDT, CDR2 YYEEEE, per germline. Trimming removed 2 bases from V and 5 bases from J, with 8 bases in between. This CDR3 comprises 13 residues. Here the CDR3 DNA reads TGTGCCAGCAGCTTAGGCAGGTATCAGCCCCAGCATTTT. Translated, it gives CASSLGRYQPQHF.

The gene calls are TRBV9 and TRBJ2-1; 8 nucleotides line up with TRBD2. The CDR3 runs 17 residues. The junction had 9 bases not matched to a gene; V was cut back by 4 bases and J by 0 bases. Germline V CDR1 and CDR2: SGDLS, YYNGEE. The CDR3 nucleotides are TGTGCCAGCAGCCCCAGCGGGGGACACTACTCCTACAATGAGCAGTTCTTC. This sequence encodes CASSPSGGHYSYNEQFF.

V and J are TRBV28 and TRBJ2-7; 9 bases line up with TRBD2. Germline-derived CDR1 and CDR2 are MDHEN and SYDVKM. The J segment lost 6 bases and the V segment lost 8 bases, leaving 14 bases of the junction unmatched. The CDR3 totals 15 residues. CDR3 in amino acids: CASQRLAGILAEQYF. In DNA form, the CDR3 reads TGTGCCAGCCAGCGGCTAGCGGGAATTTTAGCCGAGCAGTACTTC. The whole variable domain, remainder taken from reference TRBV28 and TRBJ2-7, is DVKVTQSSRYLVKRTGEKVFLECVQDMDHENMFWYRQDPGLGLRLIYFSYDVKMKEKGDIPEGYSVSREKKERFSLILESASTNQTSMYLCASQRLAGILAEQYFGPGTRLTVT.

This clone was seen only once. The chain carries TRBV27 and TRBJ2-7; 7 nucleotides match TRBD2. V gave up 5 bases and J gave up 6 bases; unmatched junction bases: 13. The V gene's germline CDR1 is MNHEY and CDR2 SMNVEV (reference sequence). The CDR3 is 15 amino acids. The CDR3 reads CASSPTQREYSEQYF. The CDR3 nucleotides are TGTGCCAGCAGTCCCACCCAGCGGGAATACTCCGAGCAGTACTTC.

The chain couples TRBV28 to TRBJ1-5, with D maybe TRBD1 (6 bases). The CDR3 has 15 amino acids. Trimming left V 3 bases short and J 3 bases short, with 12 bases between. Per germline, CDR1 MDHEN and CDR2 SYDVKM. As DNA, the CDR3 is TGTGCCAGCAGTTTTCGGGCAGGGGCCAATCAGCCCCAGCATTTT. It translates to CASSFRAGANQPQHF. Full variable domain (missing parts from reference TRBV28 and TRBJ1-5): DVKVTQSSRYLVKRTGEKVFLECVQDMDHENMFWYRQDPGLGLRLIYFSYDVKMKEKGDIPEGYSVSREKKERFSLILESASTNQTSMYLCASSFRAGANQPQHFGDGTRLSIL.

This chain links TRBV27 with TRBJ2-5; 12 nucleotides line up with TRBD2. The trim removed 2 bases at V and 5 bases at J, leaving 0 bases unmatched. The CDR3 consists of 14 residues. CDR1 MNHEY and CDR2 SMNVEV come from the germline V gene (reference sequence). Here the CDR3 DNA reads TGTGCCAGCAGTTTACTAGCGGGAGGGGAGACCCAGTACTTC. It encodes CASSLLAGGETQYF.

The V and J genes are TRBV5-1 and TRBJ2-1; D perhaps matches TRBD2 (7 bases). Between the trimmed V and J ends, which lost 0 bases and 8 bases, there was a span of 12 bases. The CDR3 extends over 14 amino acids. Germline CDR1 and CDR2: SGHRS and YFSETQ. CDR3 loop: CASSLAWGGDEQFF. In DNA, the CDR3 is TGCGCCAGCAGCTTGGCGTGGGGGGGCGATGAGCAGTTCTTC.

The chain joins TRBV19 to TRBJ2-1; TRBD2 agrees at 10 bases. V gave up 3 bases and J gave up 6 bases; unmatched junction bases: 23. This CDR3 is built from 21 residues. CDR1 and CDR2 from the germline V gene are LNHDA and SQIVND (reference sequence). CDR3 coding DNA: TGTGCCAGTAGTATCGGAGCCCCCTGGGGCAGCGGGAGGGCCCCCCTCAATGAGCAGTTCTTC. Its protein is CASSIGAPWGSGRAPLNEQFF. The full variable domain, rest sourced from reference TRBV19 and TRBJ2-1, is DGGITQSPKYLFRKEGQNVTLSCEQNLNHDAMYWYRQDPGQGLRLIYYSQIVNDFQKGDIAEGYSVSREKKESFPLTVTSAQKNPTAFYLCASSIGAPWGSGRAPLNEQFFGPGTRLTVL.

The rearrangement uses TRBV6-6 and TRBJ2-7; 7 nucleotides match TRBD1. Germline V gene sequence: CDR1 MNHNY, CDR2 SVGAGI (reference sequence). The CDR3 covers 14 residues. V dropped 6 bases and J dropped 7; count of bases not matched to a gene: 12. The CDR3 loop is CASSPPDRAREQYF. The CDR3 nucleotides read TGTGCCAGCAGCCCCCCCGACAGGGCGAGAGAGCAGTACTTC.

The chain links TRBV30 to TRBJ2-1; tentative D call: TRBD2 (6 bases). Deletions cut 4 bases from V and 8 bases from J, with 15 bases between. Germline loops: CDR1 GTSNPN, CDR2 SVGIG (reference sequence). The CDR3 loop spans 13 amino acids. CDR3 DNA sequence: TGTGCCTGGAATAGCGGCACCGGGGATGAGCAGTTCTTC. Its translation: CAWNSGTGDEQFF.

Comments on this clone: One junction end does not reproduce the germline sequence, and a read error may be involved. This rearrangement joins TRBV7-7 to TRBJ2-1, with 9 bases identical to TRBD2. Germline V gene sequence: CDR1 SSHAT, CDR2 FNYEAQ (reference sequence). This CDR3 has 18 residues. The CDR3: CASSLSLAGPFAYNEQFF. The CDR3 nucleotides read TGTGCTAGCAGCTTATCGCTAGCGGGACCTTTCGCCTACAATGAGCAGTTCTTC.

The rearrangement links TRBV4-1 to TRBJ2-3; 8 bases align to TRBD2. With V trimmed by 0 bases and J by 3 bases, 8 bases remained unmatched. The CDR3 is 17 amino acids. The germline gives CDR1 MGHRA, CDR2 YSYEKL. The chain's CDR3 is CASSQDPAGEITDTQYF. The DNA for the CDR3 is TGCGCCAGCAGCCAAGATCCAGCGGGAGAAATAACAGATACGCAGTATTTT.

The V and J genes are TRBV30 and TRBJ2-2; D is unclear. CDR3 length: 11 amino acids. With 2 bases removed from V and 5 bases from J, the gap between germline ends came to 3 bases. Looked up from germline, CDR1 is GTSNPN and CDR2 is SVGIG (reference sequence). The CDR3 region is CAWSLTGELFF. CDR3 nucleotide sequence: TGTGCCTGGAGTCTGACCGGGGAGCTGTTTTTT.

The V gene is TRBV6-4, the J gene TRBJ2-3, with TRBD2 matching 8 bases. The CDR3 consists of 17 residues. Germline lookup yields CDR1 MRHNA and CDR2 SNTAGT. The V segment lost 0 bases and the J segment 1 base; nucleotides outside the gene matches: 6. Written as DNA, the CDR3 is TGTGCCAGCAGTGACTCGGCAGCGGGAGAAGGCACAGATACGCAGTATTTT. The encoded protein is CASSDSAAGEGTDTQYF.